This note documents a single T cell receptor beta chain sequence. The sample originates from a study of response to subunit inactivated influenza vaccine. Each CDR3 protein gets one entry after TCRdb re-called the RT-PCR reads with MiXCR. The data contain 290,000 or so distinct CDR3 sequences, approximately 23% of them seen just once; the ten biggest clones take up about a tenth. Germline loops: CDR1 LGHNA, CDR2 YNFKEQ. The CDR3 runs to 18 residues. Unmatched junction bases numbered 16, after V lost 3 bases and J lost 6 bases. Sequenced material: PBMCs from blood, taken 21 months after vaccination. This clonotype originated in a man aged 50-75 years who received an inactivated influenza vaccine. J is TRBJ2-2 and V is TRBV4-2; 7 bases map to TRBD1. The CDR3 region is CASSQPPTTGTAAGELFF. The CDR3 DNA follows: TGTGCCAGCAGCCAGCCCCCGACGACCGGGACAGCGGCCGGGGAGCTGTTTTTT.